This T cell receptor (beta chain) is from a study of PD-1 blockade in classical Hodgkin lymphoma. With regard to this clone: One end of the junction fails to match germline, which may point to a read error.

The data were produced by immunoSEQ multiplex PCR, yet TCRdb's version contains in-frame clones alone and is incomplete. This sample has some 23,000 clones; about 94% occur once, and the top ten carry around 3.6%. The time point denotes: newly diagnosed, previously untreated cHL patient sample. PBMCs from untreated, newly diagnosed classical Hodgkin lymphoma were comparison samples. The CDR3 runs 17 residues. Germline-derived CDR1 and CDR2 are MDHEN and SYDVKM. The sequenced sample was peripheral blood mononuclear cells (PBMCs). The rearrangement links TRBV28 to TRBJ2-1, with TRBD2 matching over 8 bases. The clonotype was recovered from a human donor with classical Hodgkin lymphoma. CDR3 sequence: CASSFLSGGDSSNEQFF. CDR3 coding DNA: TGTGCCAGCAGTTTCCTGAGCGGGGGCGACTCCTCCAATGAGCAGTTCTTC. The full variable domain, in which reference TRBV28 and TRBJ2-1 provide the parts outside the CDR3, is DVKVTQSSRYLVKRTGEKVFLECVQDMDHENMFWYRQDPGLGLRLIYFSYDVKMKEKGDIPEGYSVSREKKERFSLILESASTNQTSMYLCASSFLSGGDSSNEQFFGPGTRLTVL.